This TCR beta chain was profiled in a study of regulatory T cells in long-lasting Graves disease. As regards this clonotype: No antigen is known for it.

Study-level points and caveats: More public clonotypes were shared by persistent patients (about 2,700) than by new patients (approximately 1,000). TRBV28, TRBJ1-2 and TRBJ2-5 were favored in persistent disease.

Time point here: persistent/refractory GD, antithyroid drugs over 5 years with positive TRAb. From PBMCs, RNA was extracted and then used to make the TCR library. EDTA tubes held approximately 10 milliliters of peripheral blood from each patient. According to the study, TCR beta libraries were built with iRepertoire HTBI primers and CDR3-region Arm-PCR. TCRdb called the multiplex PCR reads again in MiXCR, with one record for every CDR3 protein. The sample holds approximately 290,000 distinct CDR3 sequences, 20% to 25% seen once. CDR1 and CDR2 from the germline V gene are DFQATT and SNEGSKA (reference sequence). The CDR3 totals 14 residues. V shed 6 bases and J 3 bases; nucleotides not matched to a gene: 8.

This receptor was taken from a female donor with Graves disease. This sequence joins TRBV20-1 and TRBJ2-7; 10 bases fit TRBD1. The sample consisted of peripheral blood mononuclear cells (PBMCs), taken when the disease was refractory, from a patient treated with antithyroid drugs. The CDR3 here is CSARRQGAIYEQYF. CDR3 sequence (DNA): TGCAGTGCACGGAGACAGGGGGCTATCTACGAGCAGTACTTC.